This T cell receptor beta chain originates from a study of beta chain features in type 1 diabetes. Isolated RNA was reverse transcribed in full, so expressed TCRB transcripts were sequenced. Assay: immunoSEQ multiplex PCR; the TCRdb copy retains only in-frame clones and omits some. The sample lists some 350,000 clones, over 8.5% occurring once. CDR3 length: 13 residues. V dropped 6 bases and J dropped 7 bases, with 13 bases sitting between them. Germline CDR1 reads MNHNY; CDR2 reads SVGAGI (reference sequence). General observations from the study: Moderately but significantly shorter TCRB CDR3s were found in Type 1 diabetes patients in all four CD4+ subsets. Highly expressing activated T cells could be over-counted with a cDNA template.

This clone was counted only a few times. As yet, its antigen is unknown. Sequencing was done on a sample of central memory CD4+ T cells from blood. This TCR was sampled from a man aged 30 to 39 with type 1 diabetes. The chain uses TRBV6-6 and TRBJ2-1; maybe TRBD1 (5 bases). This CDR3 is CASSRQLVNEQFF. CDR3 sequence (DNA): TGTGCCAGCAGCCGACAGTTAGTGAATGAGCAGTTCTTC.